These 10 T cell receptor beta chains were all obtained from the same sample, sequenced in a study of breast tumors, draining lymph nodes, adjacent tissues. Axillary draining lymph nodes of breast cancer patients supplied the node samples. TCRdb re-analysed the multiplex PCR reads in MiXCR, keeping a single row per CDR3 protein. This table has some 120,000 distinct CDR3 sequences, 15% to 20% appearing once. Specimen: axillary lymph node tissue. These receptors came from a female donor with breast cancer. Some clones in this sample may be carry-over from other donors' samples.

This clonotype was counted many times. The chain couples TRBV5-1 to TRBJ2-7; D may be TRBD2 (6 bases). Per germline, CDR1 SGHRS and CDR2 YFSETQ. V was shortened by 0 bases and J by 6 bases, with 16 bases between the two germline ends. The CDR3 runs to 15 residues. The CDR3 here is CASSLDGGKDREQYF. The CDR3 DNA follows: TGCGCCAGCAGCTTGGATGGCGGGAAAGACCGCGAGCAGTACTTC. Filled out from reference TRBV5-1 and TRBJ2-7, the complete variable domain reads KAGVTQTPRYLIKTRGQQVTLSCSPISGHRSVSWYQQTPGQGLQFLFEYFSETQRNKGNFPGRFSGRQFSNSRSEMNVSTLELGDSALYLCASSLDGGKDREQYFGPGTRLTVT.

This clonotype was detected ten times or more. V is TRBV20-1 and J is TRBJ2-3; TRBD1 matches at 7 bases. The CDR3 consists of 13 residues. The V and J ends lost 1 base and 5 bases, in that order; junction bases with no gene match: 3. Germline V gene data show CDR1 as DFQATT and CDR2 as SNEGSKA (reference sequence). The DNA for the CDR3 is TGCAGTGCTAGAGCTCAGGGGGTAGATACGCAGTATTTT. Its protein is CSARAQGVDTQYF.

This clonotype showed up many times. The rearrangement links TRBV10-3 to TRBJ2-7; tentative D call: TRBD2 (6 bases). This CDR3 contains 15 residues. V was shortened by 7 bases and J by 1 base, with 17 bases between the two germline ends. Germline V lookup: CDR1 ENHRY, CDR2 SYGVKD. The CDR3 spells CAITETKEGSYEQYF. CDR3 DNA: TGTGCCATCACCGAGACGAAGGAGGGTTCCTACGAGCAGTACTTC.

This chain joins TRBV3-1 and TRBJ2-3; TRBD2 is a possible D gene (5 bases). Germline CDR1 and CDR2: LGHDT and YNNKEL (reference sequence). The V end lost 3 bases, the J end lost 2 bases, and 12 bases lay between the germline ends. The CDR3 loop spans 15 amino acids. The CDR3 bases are TGTGCCAGCAGCCACCCTGGGAGTTCCACAGATACGCAGTATTTT. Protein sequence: CASSHPGSSTDTQYF.

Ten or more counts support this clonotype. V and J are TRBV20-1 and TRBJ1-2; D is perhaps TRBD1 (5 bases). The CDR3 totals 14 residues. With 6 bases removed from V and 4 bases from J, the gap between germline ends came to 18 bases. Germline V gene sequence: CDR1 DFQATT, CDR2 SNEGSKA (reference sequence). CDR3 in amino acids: CSAKFPGTSYGYTF. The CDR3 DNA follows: TGCAGTGCAAAGTTCCCAGGGACCTCCTATGGCTACACCTTC.

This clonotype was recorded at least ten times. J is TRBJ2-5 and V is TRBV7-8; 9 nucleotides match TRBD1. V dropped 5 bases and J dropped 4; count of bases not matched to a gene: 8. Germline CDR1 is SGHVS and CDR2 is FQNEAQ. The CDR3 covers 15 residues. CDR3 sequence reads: CASSHQDRGVETQYF. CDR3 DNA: TGTGCCAGCAGCCACCAGGACAGGGGTGTAGAGACCCAGTACTTC.

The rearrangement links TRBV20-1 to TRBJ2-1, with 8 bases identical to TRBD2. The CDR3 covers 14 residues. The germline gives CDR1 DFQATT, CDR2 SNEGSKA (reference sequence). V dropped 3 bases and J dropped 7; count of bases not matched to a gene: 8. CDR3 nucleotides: TGCAGTGCTAGCGGGAGGGCCGATTGGAATGAGCAGTTCTTC. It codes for CSASGRADWNEQFF.

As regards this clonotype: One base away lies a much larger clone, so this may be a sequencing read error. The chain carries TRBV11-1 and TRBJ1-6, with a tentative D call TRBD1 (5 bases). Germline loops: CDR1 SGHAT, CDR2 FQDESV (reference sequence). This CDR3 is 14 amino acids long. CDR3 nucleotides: TGTGCCAGCAGCTTCGGGGGAAAGAATTCACCCCACCACTTT. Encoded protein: CASSFGGKNSPHHF.

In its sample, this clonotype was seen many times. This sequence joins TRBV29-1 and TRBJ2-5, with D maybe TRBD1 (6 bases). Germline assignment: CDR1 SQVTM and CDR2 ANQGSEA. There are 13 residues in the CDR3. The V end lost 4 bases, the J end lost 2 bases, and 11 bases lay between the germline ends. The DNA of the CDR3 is TGCAGCGTTGGACGGACAGTTCAAGAGACCCAGTACTTC. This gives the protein CSVGRTVQETQYF. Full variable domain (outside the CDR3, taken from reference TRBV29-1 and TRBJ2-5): SAVISQKPSRDICQRGTSLTIQCQVDSQVTMMFWYRQQPGQSLTLIATANQGSEATYESGFVIDKFPISRPNLTFSTLTVSNMSPEDSSIYLCSVGRTVQETQYFGPGTRLLVL.

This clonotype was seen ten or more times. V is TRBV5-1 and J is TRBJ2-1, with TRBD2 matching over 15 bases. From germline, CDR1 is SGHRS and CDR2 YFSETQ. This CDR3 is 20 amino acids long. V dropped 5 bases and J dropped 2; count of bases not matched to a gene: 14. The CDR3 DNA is TGCGCCAGCAGTTCCGGCGGACTAGCGGGAGGGCCAAGAACCTACAATGAGCAGTTCTTC. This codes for CASSSGGLAGGPRTYNEQFF.